Shown below are 21 T cell receptor beta chains from a single sample sequenced in a study of regulatory T cells in long-lasting Graves disease. TCR beta libraries were built with iRepertoire HTBI primers and Arm-PCR of CDR3 regions. TCRdb re-analysed the multiplex PCR reads in MiXCR, keeping a single row per CDR3 protein. Of hundreds of thousands of distinct CDR3 sequences listed, 15% to 20% were seen once; the top ten hold around 18%. Time point here: newly diagnosed GD, antithyroid drugs for less than 3 months. Construction of the TCR library relied on RNA isolated from PBMCs. A further study also used this sample, focusing on T cells in Graves' hyperthyroidism and ophthalmopathy.

This specimen was peripheral blood mononuclear cells (PBMCs), taken at new diagnosis, from a patient treated with antithyroid drugs. The receptors derive from a woman in her 30s with Graves disease.

This rearrangement joins TRBV20-1 to TRBJ1-4, with D maybe TRBD1 (6 bases). CDR1 is DFQATT, CDR2 SNEGSKA, per germline (reference sequence). This CDR3 spans 13 amino acids. Trimming removed 4 bases from V and 7 bases from J, with 13 bases in between. The CDR3 bases are TGCAGTGCTACGGACAGTTCCAGTGAAAAACTGTTTTTT. This encodes CSATDSSSEKLFF.

This clonotype was recorded many times. The chain is built from TRBV7-2 and TRBJ2-7, with 8 nucleotides matching TRBD1. V shed 3 bases, J shed 5 bases, and the junction held 3 bases outside the gene matches. The CDR3 consists of 13 residues. The germline gives CDR1 SGHTA, CDR2 FQGNSA. The CDR3 nucleotides read TGTGCCAGCAGCTTGGACAGGGCGAACGAGCAGTACTTC. Translation gives CASSLDRANEQYF.

The chain uses TRBV24-1 and TRBJ2-1; 7 nucleotides line up with TRBD1. The germline V gene encodes CDR1 KGHDR and CDR2 SFDVKD. The CDR3 runs to 16 residues. V was clipped by 1 base and J by 6 bases; unmatched bases: 8. This chain's CDR3 is CATSDFEDRLSNEQFF. The CDR3 nucleotides read TGTGCCACCAGTGATTTTGAGGACAGGCTTAGCAATGAGCAGTTCTTC.

The chain employs TRBV20-1 and TRBJ1-5; D remains ambiguous. The germline V gene has CDR1 DFQATT and CDR2 SNEGSKA (reference sequence). The V gene lost 0 bases and the J gene lost 0 bases, with 12 bases spanning the gap. This CDR3 region has 16 residues. The CDR3: CSARDERLGSNQPQHF. CDR3 in DNA: TGCAGTGCTAGAGACGAAAGGCTTGGTAGCAATCAGCCCCAGCATTTT.

This clonotype was seen ten or more times. V and J are TRBV28 and TRBJ2-5; the match to TRBD1 covers 10 bases. V lost 4 bases to trimming and J lost 4 bases; unmatched junction nucleotides: 6. Germline CDR1 is MDHEN and CDR2 is SYDVKM. This CDR3 contains 15 residues. CDR3 sequence (DNA): TGTGCCAGCAGTTCCGGGACAGGGGCCGGAGAGACCCAGTACTTC. It yields the protein CASSSGTGAGETQYF.

The J gene is TRBJ2-7, the V gene TRBV28, with 7 bases lining up with TRBD2. Germline CDR1 MDHEN, CDR2 SYDVKM. This CDR3 has 13 residues. Trimming took 7 bases from V and 2 from J; bases not matched to a gene: 5. The CDR3 loop is CASIASGAYEQYF. The CDR3 DNA reads as TGTGCCAGCATCGCTAGCGGCGCCTACGAGCAGTACTTC.

This clonotype was counted at least ten times. The rearrangement links TRBV28 to TRBJ2-1; 8 bases map to TRBD2. Germline V lookup: CDR1 MDHEN, CDR2 SYDVKM. The CDR3 is made up of 20 amino acids. J was trimmed by 2 bases and V by 6 bases; bases with no gene match: 21. The CDR3 nucleotides read TGTGCCAGCAGCTCCGTAAGACTGGCGGGAGGAAATGGGGCCTACAATGAGCAGTTCTTC. Translating it yields CASSSVRLAGGNGAYNEQFF.

The CDR3 nucleotides are TGTGCCTGGAGTTCCCTTGGACAGGATCCCAGTAAAGCTTTCTTT. Translation gives CAWSSLGQDPSKAFF. The chain couples TRBV30 to TRBJ1-1; 7 bases are shared with TRBD1. With 2 bases clipped from V and 9 bases from J, the junction kept 15 bases outside the gene matches. There are 15 residues in the CDR3. Germline assignment: CDR1 GTSNPN and CDR2 SVGIG (reference sequence).

This clonotype showed up many times. The chain links TRBV6-1 to TRBJ2-3; D possibly matches TRBD1 or TRBD2 (5 bases each). The germline V gene encodes CDR1 MNHNS and CDR2 SASEGT. V lost 6 bases and J lost 6, with 13 bases in between. This CDR3 spans 13 amino acids. The CDR3 bases are TGTGCCAGCAGAACCCCATGGGGGGATACGCAGTATTTT. The encoded protein is CASRTPWGDTQYF.

Many counts were recorded for this clonotype. The genes are TRBV6-5 and TRBJ2-5; tentatively, D is TRBD1 (7 bases). Trimming took off 2 bases at V and 5 bases at J, with 15 bases between the two ends. CDR3 length equals 15 residues. Germline CDR1 reads MNHEY; CDR2 reads SVGAGI. The CDR3: CASSYVGGAGETQYF. The CDR3, as DNA: TGTGCCAGCAGTTACGTAGGGGGCGCGGGGGAGACCCAGTACTTC.

A few counts support this clonotype. CDR3 amino acids: CASSMGSGYSYNEQFF. The CDR3 DNA follows: TGTGCCAGTAGTATGGGTAGCGGATACTCCTACAATGAGCAGTTCTTC. The chain couples TRBV19 to TRBJ2-1; D possibly corresponds to TRBD2 (6 bases). This CDR3 spans 16 amino acids. Per the germline V gene, CDR1 is LNHDA and CDR2 is SQIVND (reference sequence). Deletions cut 3 bases from V and 0 bases from J, with 12 bases between.

This clonotype was detected only a few times. The junction and the germline gene differ at one end; a read error may be behind it. The chain recombines TRBV12-3 or TRBV12-4 with TRBJ2-4; TRBD2 aligns across 9 bases. This CDR3 region has 12 residues. In nucleotides, the CDR3 is TGTGCCAGCAGGACTAGCGGAAACATTCAGTGCTTC. Its protein is CASRTSGNIQCF.

This clonotype was picked up a small number of times. The DNA of the CDR3 is TGTGCCAGCAGTGTCGTAGGGTCGTGGCAGCCCCAGCATTTT. This encodes CASSVVGSWQPQHF. V is TRBV6-1 and J is TRBJ1-5, with D unresolved. Germline lookup yields CDR1 MNHNS and CDR2 SASEGT. V lost 4 bases, J lost 7 bases, and 14 bases lay in between. There are 14 residues in the CDR3.

This rearrangement joins TRBV19 to TRBJ1-2; 9 nucleotides align to TRBD1. Germline V CDR1 and CDR2: LNHDA, SQIVND (reference sequence). The ends lost 5 bases at V and 8 bases at J; junction bases unmatched: 18. The CDR3 spans 17 residues. CDR3: CASSQPGQGSRRRGYTF. The CDR3 DNA is TGTGCCAGTAGTCAGCCGGGACAGGGATCCCGGAGGCGAGGCTACACCTTC.

The chain is built from TRBV3-1 and TRBJ1-4; D is ambiguous. Germline-derived CDR1 and CDR2 are LGHDT and YNNKEL (reference sequence). The CDR3 sequence is 14 residues long. The V end was cut by 4 bases, the J end by 4 bases, with 10 bases between. DNA for the CDR3: TGTGCCAGCAGCCTGACGGCATTTAATGAAAAACTGTTTTTT. Its translation is CASSLTAFNEKLFF. The complete variable domain, with remaining parts taken from reference TRBV3-1 and TRBJ1-4, reads DTAVSQTPKYLVTQMGNDKSIKCEQNLGHDTMYWYKQDSKKFLKIMFSYNNKELIINETVPNRFSPKSPDKAHLNLHINSLELGDSAVYFCASSLTAFNEKLFFGSGTQLSVL.

In the case of this clonotype: One base away lies a much larger clone, so this may be a sequencing read error. The rearrangement joins TRBV2 to TRBJ2-7; 8 positions match TRBD2. Looked up from germline, CDR1 is SNHLY and CDR2 is FYNNEI. The CDR3 is 15 residues long. The ends lost 6 bases at V and 3 bases at J; junction bases unmatched: 10. The CDR3 region is CASRRGGSGSYEQYF. The DNA of the CDR3 is TGTGCCAGCAGAAGGGGGGGCAGCGGGAGCTACGAGCAGTACTTC.

The CDR3 is CATSLSGTANTEAFF. For the CDR3, the DNA is TGTGCCACCAGTCTCTCCGGGACAGCGAACACTGAAGCTTTCTTT. The rearrangement joins TRBV15 to TRBJ1-1, with 7 positions matching TRBD1. The CDR3 has 15 residues. With V trimmed by 6 bases and J by 1 base, 8 bases remained unmatched. Germline assignment: CDR1 LNHNV and CDR2 YYDKDF (reference sequence).

In its sample, this clonotype was seen a few times. The chain links TRBV19 to TRBJ2-7, with 11 bases identical to TRBD2. The junction had 5 bases not matched to a gene; V was cut back by 5 bases and J by 5 bases. This CDR3 is built from 14 residues. The germline V gene has CDR1 LNHDA and CDR2 SQIVND (reference sequence). CDR3 sequence (DNA): TGTGCCAGTAGTTCGACTAGCGGGACCCACGAGCAGTACTTC. As protein: CASSSTSGTHEQYF.

This clonotype turned up a few times. This rearrangement joins TRBV11-3 to TRBJ1-3; D remains ambiguous. The CDR3 length is 13 residues. Trimming took off 1 base at V and 9 bases at J, with 10 bases between the two ends. The V gene's germline CDR1 is SGHNT and CDR2 YENEEA. The CDR3 reads CASSLGPTGTIYF. CDR3 coding DNA: TGTGCCAGCAGCTTAGGTCCAACCGGCACCATATATTTT.

This clonotype came up many times. The genes are TRBV20-1 and TRBJ2-3; 8 positions match TRBD1. The CDR3 consists of 12 residues. V lost 5 bases and J lost 4; bases outside the gene matches: 2. CDR1 and CDR2 from the germline V gene are DFQATT and SNEGSKA (reference sequence). The CDR3 sequence: CSAWTGPDTQYF. CDR3 DNA sequence: TGCAGTGCTTGGACAGGGCCAGATACGCAGTATTTT.

This clonotype was observed a handful of times. V gene TRBV24-1 combines with J gene TRBJ1-2, with 8 bases aligning to TRBD1. Germline CDR1 is KGHDR and CDR2 is SFDVKD. The CDR3 consists of 12 residues. V was pared by 12 bases and J by 8 bases, with 10 bases of the junction left unmatched. In nucleotides, the CDR3 is TGTGCCGTCCAGGGACAGGAACGGGGCTACACCTTC. As protein: CAVQGQERGYTF.